Included here is one TCR beta chain sequence, with context. This sample stems from a study of blood T cell repertoires in COVID-19. V shed 3 bases and J shed 6 bases, with 14 bases lying between them. The CDR3 is 14 amino acids. CDR1 and CDR2 (germline): SGHTA, FQGNSA. Data came from immunoSEQ multiplex PCR; TCRdb stores just in-frame clones and leaves some out. The sample has some 250,000 clones, roughly 91% seen once. Sequences were obtained from PBMCs or T cells enriched from blood (not recorded which). The chain carries TRBV7-2 and TRBJ1-1; no clear D gene. The origin of this receptor is a woman in her twenties or thirties with acute COVID-19. For the CDR3, the DNA is TGTGCCAGCAGCTTCCTAATTGACTCTTCTGAAGCTTTCTTT. Protein product: CASSFLIDSSEAFF.